Below are 8 T cell receptor beta chains sequenced from a single sample in a study of T cell responses to AZD1222 COVID-19 vaccine. Libraries were prepared by immunoSEQ multiplex PCR; TCRdb keeps only in-frame clonotypes and omits some of them. The data show 150,000 to 200,000 clones, about 89% seen once. The specimen was peripheral blood, collected on day 0 of AZD1222 vaccination. Every receptor here comes from an adult in good health.

The chain recombines TRBV7-3 with TRBJ2-1; D unresolved. Germline CDR1 and CDR2: SGHTA and FQGTGA. Deletions cut 5 bases from V and 1 base from J, with 12 bases between. The CDR3 is 15 residues long. CDR3 in amino acids: CASSPQENSYNEQFF. CDR3 bases: TGTGCCAGCAGCCCGCAGGAAAATTCCTACAATGAGCAGTTCTTC.

The chain employs TRBV27 and TRBJ1-2, with D maybe TRBD1 (6 bases). There are 13 residues in the CDR3. V was shortened by 8 bases and J by 5 bases, with 15 bases between the two germline ends. Germline V gene data show CDR1 as MNHEY and CDR2 as SMNVEV (reference sequence). The CDR3: CASSPGGPYGYTF. As DNA, the CDR3 is TGTGCCAGCTCCCCTGGGGGGCCGTATGGCTACACCTTC.

The chain carries TRBV5-8 and TRBJ2-4; no clear D gene. CDR1 and CDR2 from the germline V gene are SGHTS and YDEGEE. The CDR3 extends over 12 amino acids. Trimming shortened V by 4 bases and J by 9 bases, and 11 bases separated the two germline ends. The CDR3 DNA reads as TGTGCCAGCAGCACCCGGTCCGCCATTCAGTACTTC. Protein: CASSTRSAIQYF. The whole variable domain, filled in from reference TRBV5-8 and TRBJ2-4, reads EAGVTQSPTHLIKTRGQQATLRCSPISGHTSVYWYQQALGLGLQFLLWYDEGEERNRGNFPPRFSGRQFPNYSSELNVNALELEDSALYLCASSTRSAIQYFGAGTRLSVL.

The rearrangement links TRBV19 to TRBJ2-3; 7 nucleotides match TRBD1. CDR3 length: 15 residues. The V and J ends lost 1 base and 0 bases, in that order; junction bases with no gene match: 1. Germline assignment: CDR1 LNHDA and CDR2 SQIVND (reference sequence). The CDR3 DNA is TGTGCCAGTAGTATAGTGACAGGGAGCACAGATACGCAGTATTTT. Translation gives CASSIVTGSTDTQYF. Based on the CDR3 plus reference TRBV19 and TRBJ2-3, the full variable domain is DGGITQSPKYLFRKEGQNVTLSCEQNLNHDAMYWYRQDPGQGLRLIYYSQIVNDFQKGDIAEGYSVSREKKESFPLTVTSAQKNPTAFYLCASSIVTGSTDTQYFGPGTRLTVL.

This rearrangement joins TRBV28 to TRBJ1-3; D gene uncertain. This CDR3 region has 12 residues. CDR1 MDHEN and CDR2 SYDVKM come from the germline V gene. Trimming removed 3 bases at V and 4 bases at J, with 4 bases between. CDR3 in DNA: TGTGCCAGCAGTTTCAGGGGAAACACCATATATTTT. The encoded protein is CASSFRGNTIYF.

This chain links TRBV19 with TRBJ1-5, with D uncertain. V was cut by 5 bases and J by 5 bases, with 10 bases left in between. Germline CDR1 reads LNHDA; CDR2 reads SQIVND (reference sequence). The CDR3 runs 13 residues. The DNA of the CDR3 is TGTGCCAGTAGTTGGCAGTTCGATCAGCCCCAGCATTTT. As protein: CASSWQFDQPQHF.

V usage is TRBV7-2 and J usage is TRBJ1-5; D possibly corresponds to TRBD1 (5 bases). Germline CDR1 SGHTA, CDR2 FQGNSA. V dropped 3 bases and J dropped 5 bases, with 11 bases sitting between them. There are 14 residues in the CDR3. CDR3 loop: CASSFTGIDQPQHF. For the CDR3, the DNA is TGTGCCAGCAGCTTCACAGGTATCGATCAGCCCCAGCATTTT.

The V call is TRBV13, the J call TRBJ2-2, with D uncertain. The CDR3 sequence is 14 residues long. Between the trimmed V and J ends, which lost 0 bases and 5 bases, there was a span of 7 bases. Germline V gives CDR1 PRHDT, CDR2 FYEKMQ (reference sequence). CDR3 sequence reads: CASSLGGLTGELFF. The CDR3 DNA reads as TGTGCCAGCAGCTTAGGGGGGTTAACCGGGGAGCTGTTTTTT.